These 23 T cell receptor beta chains were sequenced from one sample in a study of T cell repertoires in cytomegalovirus infection (dated by TCRdb to about 2019). The sample was run on an Illumina HiSeq 1500. Clones were called with MiXCR by TCRdb after fastp trimmed the public reads at Q25, and only in-frame beta chains were retained. Each record represents a unique CDR3 protein, reported with the most common genes and DNA among its rows. Present in this sample are about 920,000 distinct CDR3 sequences, about a third of which were seen just once. Over 10% of the sample lies in the top ten. No antigens are known for them. Read against the paper, the sample's treatment or condition label means: in vitro stimulation with specific CMV peptide epitopes to enrich CMV-specific T cells. Sequences were derived from cultured CD8+ T cells from PBMCs, sampled from culture after CMV antigen stimulation. The receptor source for this set is a human donor in good health (CMV status not recorded). Some clones in this sample may be carry-over from other donors' samples.

This clonotype was detected only a few times. The chain has TRBV28 and TRBJ2-7; D may be TRBD1 (5 bases). The CDR3 spans 14 residues. V was shortened by 5 bases and J by 4 bases, with 15 bases between the two germline ends. Germline assignment: CDR1 MDHEN and CDR2 SYDVKM. CDR3 protein: CASSRPRDRYEQYV. The CDR3 nucleotides are TGTGCCAGCAGTCGGCCCAGGGATCGGTACGAGCAGTACGTC.

The chain couples TRBV7-6 to TRBJ1-1; D is possibly TRBD1 (5 bases). V was clipped by 5 bases and J by 1 base, with 14 bases between them. The CDR3 consists of 15 residues. Germline CDR1 and CDR2: SGHVS and FNYEAQ. The CDR3 spells CASSPQTDRNTEAFF. CDR3 DNA sequence: TGTGCCAGCAGCCCCCAGACAGACCGGAACACTGAAGCTTTCTTT.

This sequence joins TRBV7-9 and TRBJ1-1, with TRBD1 matching 7 bases. The germline V gene has CDR1 SEHNR and CDR2 FQNEAQ (reference sequence). With 1 base clipped from V and 1 base from J, the junction kept 9 bases outside the gene matches. This CDR3 has 17 residues. CDR3: CASSLEGAGVENTEAFF. The CDR3 DNA reads as TGTGCCAGCAGCTTAGAGGGGGCGGGGGTAGAGAACACTGAAGCTTTCTTT.

The V gene is TRBV15, the J gene TRBJ2-5, with 11 positions matching TRBD1. Germline V lookup: CDR1 LNHNV, CDR2 YYDKDF (reference sequence). CDR3 size: 15 residues. Unmatched junction bases numbered 5, after V lost 3 bases and J lost 5 bases. The CDR3, as DNA: TGTGCCACCAGCAGGGACAGGGGGCTTGCTGAGACCCAGTACTTC. The encoded protein is CATSRDRGLAETQYF.

The sample holds a few counts of this clonotype. This chain joins TRBV15 and TRBJ2-3, with 13 positions matching TRBD2. The germline gives CDR1 LNHNV, CDR2 YYDKDF (reference sequence). V lost 5 bases to trimming and J lost 1 base; unmatched junction nucleotides: 6. This CDR3 region has 17 residues. The CDR3 nucleotides read TGTGCCACCAGCGGGGGACTAGCGGGGATGGGCACAGATACGCAGTATTTT. Protein: CATSGGLAGMGTDTQYF.

This chain joins TRBV20-1 and TRBJ2-2; no definite D call. This CDR3 is 14 amino acids long. Germline CDR1 DFQATT, CDR2 SNEGSKA (reference sequence). With 6 bases removed from V and 6 bases from J, the gap between germline ends came to 17 bases. The CDR3 DNA reads TGCAGTGCCCACACTCCAGCCTGGCCCGGGGAGCTGTTTTTT. It is translated as CSAHTPAWPGELFF.

The chain uses TRBV6-5 and TRBJ1-1; TRBD1 is a possible D gene (5 bases). This CDR3 is built from 14 residues. Germline CDR1 is MNHEY and CDR2 is SVGAGI. Trimming removed 2 bases at V and 10 bases at J, with 17 bases between. The CDR3 protein is CASSYGTPVGRAFF. CDR3 DNA: TGTGCCAGCAGTTACGGGACTCCCGTAGGTAGAGCTTTCTTT.

This clonotype was detected only a few times. The chain links TRBV7-3 to TRBJ1-4; a weak D match, TRBD1 (6 bases). The CDR3 consists of 16 residues. From germline, CDR1 is SGHTA and CDR2 FQGTGA. With 8 bases removed from V and 0 bases from J, the gap between germline ends came to 16 bases. CDR3 DNA: TGTGCCAGCGTAATAGGGGGGCCAACAACTAATGAAAAACTGTTTTTT. It specifies CASVIGGPTTNEKLFF.

This CDR3 is CASSFLPGTSGGTSTDTQYF. The CDR3 DNA reads TGTGCCAGCAGTTTTCTCCCCGGGACTAGCGGGGGGACTAGCACAGATACGCAGTATTTT. The chain recombines TRBV6-6 with TRBJ2-3, with TRBD2 matching over 15 bases. CDR3 length: 20 residues. The trim removed 4 bases at V and 0 bases at J, leaving 11 bases unmatched. Germline values: CDR1 MNHNY, CDR2 SVGAGI (reference sequence).

This chain joins TRBV6-5 and TRBJ1-2; D may be TRBD1 (5 bases). V dropped 6 bases and J dropped 4 bases, with 12 bases sitting between them. This CDR3 has 13 residues. Germline CDR1 MNHEY, CDR2 SVGAGI. DNA for the CDR3: TGTGCCAGCAGCCGAGGGGTTTTCTATGGCTACACCTTC. Translated, it gives CASSRGVFYGYTF.

The gene calls are TRBV24-1 and TRBJ1-2; 10 bases align to TRBD1. From germline, CDR1 is KGHDR and CDR2 SFDVKD. J was trimmed by 7 bases and V by 4 bases; bases with no gene match: 11. The CDR3 has 16 amino acids. The CDR3 bases are TGTGCCACCAGTGACCAAGACGGGACAGGGGTGGGTGGCTACACCTTC. Its protein product is CATSDQDGTGVGGYTF.

This clonotype was counted between two and nine times. The chain uses TRBV12-3 or TRBV12-4 and TRBJ1-1, with 11 bases fitting TRBD1. Germline trimming cut 0 bases from V and 1 base from J; bases unmatched to any gene: 1. There are 16 residues in the CDR3. The CDR3 here is CASSLAGQGANTEAFF. The CDR3 coding sequence is TGTGCCAGCAGTTTAGCCGGACAGGGGGCGAACACTGAAGCTTTCTTT.

The chain recombines TRBV15 with TRBJ2-5; 10 bases are shared with TRBD1. J gave up 0 bases and V 7 bases, and 5 bases lay outside the gene matches. The CDR3 runs 15 residues. The V gene's germline CDR1 is LNHNV and CDR2 YYDKDF (reference sequence). The CDR3 spells CATKSTGGHQETQYF. The CDR3 DNA reads TGTGCCACCAAATCGACAGGGGGCCACCAAGAGACCCAGTACTTC.

With regard to this clonotype: The junction shows a germline mismatch at one end, possibly a read error. This sequence joins TRBV12-3 or TRBV12-4 and TRBJ2-1, with 8 bases identical to TRBD1. This CDR3 region has 14 residues. The chain's CDR3 is CANSLSAGGTEQFF. The CDR3 bases are TGTGCCAACAGTTTATCGGCAGGGGGCACTGAGCAGTTCTTC.

The V gene is TRBV6-2 or TRBV6-3, the J gene TRBJ1-6; TRBD1 might be the D (5 bases). CDR1 MNHEY and CDR2 SVGEGT come from the germline V gene. The CDR3 spans 16 residues. The V gene lost 6 bases and the J gene lost 0 bases, with 12 bases spanning the gap. CDR3 in amino acids: CASSLGARSYNSPLHF. As DNA, the CDR3 is TGTGCCAGCAGCCTCGGGGCCCGCTCCTATAATTCACCCCTCCACTTT.

This chain joins TRBV4-1 and TRBJ2-7, with 7 bases fitting TRBD1. Germline CDR1 and CDR2: MGHRA and YSYEKL. The CDR3 covers 13 residues. Trimming removed 5 bases from V and 2 bases from J; junction bases left unmatched: 3. CDR3 protein: CASSDRATYEQYF. The CDR3 bases are TGCGCCAGCAGCGACAGGGCCACCTACGAGCAGTACTTC.

The V gene is TRBV19, the J gene TRBJ1-1, with D possibly being TRBD1 (5 bases). Germline values: CDR1 LNHDA, CDR2 SQIVND (reference sequence). This CDR3 contains 14 residues. V was trimmed by 5 bases and J by 2 bases, leaving 12 bases between them. The CDR3 reads CASSQRGANTEAFF. The DNA for the CDR3 is TGTGCCAGTAGTCAGAGGGGCGCAAACACTGAAGCTTTCTTT.

This clonotype was observed a few times. This chain links TRBV19 with TRBJ1-1; a possible D gene is TRBD1 (5 bases). V shed 2 bases and J shed 3 bases, with 13 bases lying between them. This CDR3 contains 15 residues. The germline V gene encodes CDR1 LNHDA and CDR2 SQIVND (reference sequence). CDR3 protein: CASSISGEPYTEAFF. The CDR3 DNA follows: TGTGCCAGTAGTATATCGGGGGAACCTTACACTGAAGCTTTCTTT.

This clonotype was seen a handful of times. The CDR3: CASRGQGAETQYF. CDR3 nucleotides: TGTGCCAGCAGGGGCCAGGGAGCGGAGACCCAGTACTTC. The J gene is TRBJ2-5, the V gene TRBV12-3 or TRBV12-4; D may match TRBD1 or TRBD2 (5 bases each). This CDR3 is 13 amino acids long. V was shortened by 6 bases and J by 5 bases, with 13 bases between the two germline ends.

This clonotype was seen repeatedly, ten times or more. V and J are TRBV7-6 and TRBJ2-3, with TRBD2 identical over 16 bases. The J segment lost 2 bases and the V segment lost 2 bases, leaving 7 bases of the junction unmatched. Germline V gene data show CDR1 as SGHVS and CDR2 as FNYEAQ. The CDR3 spans 19 residues. The CDR3, as DNA: TGTGCCAGCAGCTTATCGGGACTAGCGGGGGGGCCGTACACAGATACGCAGTATTTT. Translation: CASSLSGLAGGPYTDTQYF. The variable domain in full, with the rest retrieved from reference TRBV7-6 and TRBJ2-3, is GAGVSQSPRYKVTKRGQDVALRCDPISGHVSLYWYRQALGQGPEFLTYFNYEAQQDKSGLPNDRFSAERPEGSISTLTIQRTEQRDSAMYRCASSLSGLAGGPYTDTQYFGPGTRLTVL.

J is TRBJ2-2 and V is TRBV7-6; D might be TRBD2 (6 bases). CDR3 size: 15 residues. V lost 3 bases to trimming and J lost 7 bases, with 15 bases between them. Germline loops: CDR1 SGHVS, CDR2 FNYEAQ. The CDR3 DNA reads as TGTGCCAGCAGCTTTAGAGCCCGGCGGGACGGGGAGCTGTTTTTT. Its translation is CASSFRARRDGELFF. Using reference TRBV7-6 and TRBJ2-2 for the parts outside the CDR3, the full variable domain is GAGVSQSPRYKVTKRGQDVALRCDPISGHVSLYWYRQALGQGPEFLTYFNYEAQQDKSGLPNDRFSAERPEGSISTLTIQRTEQRDSAMYRCASSFRARRDGELFFGEGSRLTVL.

The chain is built from TRBV4-1 and TRBJ2-1; no definite D call. The germline V gene encodes CDR1 MGHRA and CDR2 YSYEKL. The CDR3 covers 13 residues. Trimming removed 0 bases at V and 8 bases at J, with 8 bases between. The CDR3 DNA sequence: TGCGCCAGCAGCCAAGATCCACCAGATGAGCAGTTCTTC. It specifies CASSQDPPDEQFF.

This sequence joins TRBV6-2 or TRBV6-3 and TRBJ2-5; no clear D. The CDR3 sequence is 13 residues long. V lost 0 bases to trimming and J lost 5 bases, with 7 bases between them. CDR1 is MNHEY and CDR2 is SVGEGT in the germline V gene. This CDR3 reads CASSYSKRETQYF. For the CDR3, the DNA is TGTGCCAGCAGTTACTCGAAAAGGGAGACCCAGTACTTC.